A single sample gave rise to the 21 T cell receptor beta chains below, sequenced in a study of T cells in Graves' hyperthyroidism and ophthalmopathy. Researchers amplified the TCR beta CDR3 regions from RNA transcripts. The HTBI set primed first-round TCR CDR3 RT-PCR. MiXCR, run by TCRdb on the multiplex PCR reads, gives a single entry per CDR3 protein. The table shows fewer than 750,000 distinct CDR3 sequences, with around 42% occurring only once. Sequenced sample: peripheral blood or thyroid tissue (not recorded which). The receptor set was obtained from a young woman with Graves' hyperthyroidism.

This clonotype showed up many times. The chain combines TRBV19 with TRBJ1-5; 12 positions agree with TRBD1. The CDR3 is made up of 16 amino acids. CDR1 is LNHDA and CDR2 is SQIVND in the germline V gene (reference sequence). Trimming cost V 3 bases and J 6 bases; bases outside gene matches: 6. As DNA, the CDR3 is TGTGCCAGTAGTATCCCCGGGACAGGGGGCGTTCAGCCCCAGCATTTT. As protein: CASSIPGTGGVQPQHF.

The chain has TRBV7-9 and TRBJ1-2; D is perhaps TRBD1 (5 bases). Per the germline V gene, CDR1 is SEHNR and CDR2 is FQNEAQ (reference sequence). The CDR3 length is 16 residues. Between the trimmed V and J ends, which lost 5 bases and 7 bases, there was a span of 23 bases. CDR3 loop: CASSAWGKLAGGGYTF. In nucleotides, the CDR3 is TGTGCCAGCAGCGCATGGGGGAAACTAGCGGGAGGTGGCTACACCTTC.

CDR3 residues: CASDAASGTGELFF. CDR3 DNA sequence: TGTGCCAGCGATGCGGCAAGCGGCACCGGGGAGCTGTTTTTT. The genes are TRBV2 and TRBJ2-2, with a tentative D call TRBD2 (5 bases). The CDR3 loop spans 14 amino acids. V shed 8 bases and J shed 4 bases, with 14 bases lying between them. Germline assignment: CDR1 SNHLY and CDR2 FYNNEI.

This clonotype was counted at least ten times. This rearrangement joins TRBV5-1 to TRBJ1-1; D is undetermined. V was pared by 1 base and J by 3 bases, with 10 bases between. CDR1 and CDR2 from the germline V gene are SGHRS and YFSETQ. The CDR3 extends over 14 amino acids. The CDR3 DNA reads TGCGCCAGCAGCTTGTCCTTGGCCGACACTGAAGCTTTCTTT. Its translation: CASSLSLADTEAFF.

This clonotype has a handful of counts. The CDR3 DNA follows: TGTGCCAGCAGTCGCAGCCCGACAGGGTTAACTGAAGCTTTCTTT. Translating it yields CASSRSPTGLTEAFF. The rearrangement joins TRBV12-3 or TRBV12-4 to TRBJ1-1; 7 nucleotides agree with TRBD1. The CDR3 has 15 residues. Trimming at V came to 5 bases and at J to 5 bases, leaving 11 bases not matched to a gene.

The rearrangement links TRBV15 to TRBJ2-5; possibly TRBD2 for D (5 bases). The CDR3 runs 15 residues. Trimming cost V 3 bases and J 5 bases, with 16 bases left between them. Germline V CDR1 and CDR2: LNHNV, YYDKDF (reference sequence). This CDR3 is CATSRPNGEKETQYF. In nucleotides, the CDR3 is TGTGCCACCAGCAGGCCTAATGGGGAGAAGGAGACCCAGTACTTC.

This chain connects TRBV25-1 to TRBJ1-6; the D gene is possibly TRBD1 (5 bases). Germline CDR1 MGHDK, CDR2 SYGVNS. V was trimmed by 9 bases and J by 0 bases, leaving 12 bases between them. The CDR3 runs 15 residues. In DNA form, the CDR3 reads TGTGCCAGAGGGGAAGGGTTCTCCTATAATTCACCCCTCCACTTT. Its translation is CARGEGFSYNSPLHF.

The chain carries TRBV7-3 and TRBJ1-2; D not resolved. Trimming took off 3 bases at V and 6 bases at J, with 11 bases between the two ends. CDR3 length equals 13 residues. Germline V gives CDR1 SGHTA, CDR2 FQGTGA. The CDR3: CASSFVGSDGYTF. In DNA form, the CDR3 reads TGTGCCAGCAGCTTTGTGGGGAGCGATGGCTACACCTTC.

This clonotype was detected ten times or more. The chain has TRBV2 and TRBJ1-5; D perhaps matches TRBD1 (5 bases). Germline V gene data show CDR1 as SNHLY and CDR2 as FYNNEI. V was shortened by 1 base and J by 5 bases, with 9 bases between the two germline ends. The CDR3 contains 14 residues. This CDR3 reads CASSEEGLDQPQHF. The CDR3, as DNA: TGTGCCAGCAGTGAAGAGGGGTTGGATCAGCCCCAGCATTTT.

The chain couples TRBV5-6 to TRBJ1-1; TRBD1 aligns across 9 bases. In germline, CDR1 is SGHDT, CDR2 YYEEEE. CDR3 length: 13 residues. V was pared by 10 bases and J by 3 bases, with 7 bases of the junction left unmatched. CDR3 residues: CASQGAMYTEAFF. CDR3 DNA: TGTGCCTCACAGGGGGCTATGTACACTGAAGCTTTCTTT.

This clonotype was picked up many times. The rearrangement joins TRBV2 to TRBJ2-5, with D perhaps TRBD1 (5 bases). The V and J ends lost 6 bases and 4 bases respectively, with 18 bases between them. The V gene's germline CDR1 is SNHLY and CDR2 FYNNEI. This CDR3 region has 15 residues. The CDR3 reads CASRRNQGSVETQYF. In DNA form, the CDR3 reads TGTGCCAGCAGAAGGAACCAGGGCTCGGTAGAGACCCAGTACTTC.

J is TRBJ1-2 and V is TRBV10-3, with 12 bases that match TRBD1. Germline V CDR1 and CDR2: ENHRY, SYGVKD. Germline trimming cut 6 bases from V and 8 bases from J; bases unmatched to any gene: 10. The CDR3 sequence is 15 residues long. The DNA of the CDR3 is TGTGCCATCAGCGATCCGGGACAGGGGGCTGGAGGCTACACCTTC. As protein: CAISDPGQGAGGYTF.

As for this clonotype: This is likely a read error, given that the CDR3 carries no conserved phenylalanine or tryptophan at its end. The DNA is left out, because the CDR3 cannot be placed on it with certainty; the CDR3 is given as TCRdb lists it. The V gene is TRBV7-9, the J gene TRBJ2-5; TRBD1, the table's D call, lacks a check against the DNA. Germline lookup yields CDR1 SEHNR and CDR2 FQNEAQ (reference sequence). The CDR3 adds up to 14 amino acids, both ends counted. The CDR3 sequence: CASSEAVRGPIKNT.

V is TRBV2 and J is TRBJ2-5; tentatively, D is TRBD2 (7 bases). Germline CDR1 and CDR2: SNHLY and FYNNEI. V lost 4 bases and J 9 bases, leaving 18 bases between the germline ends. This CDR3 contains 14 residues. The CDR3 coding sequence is TGTGCCAGCAGTGTTTGGGGAGGGGGTCAGCCCCAGTACTTC. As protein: CASSVWGGGQPQYF.

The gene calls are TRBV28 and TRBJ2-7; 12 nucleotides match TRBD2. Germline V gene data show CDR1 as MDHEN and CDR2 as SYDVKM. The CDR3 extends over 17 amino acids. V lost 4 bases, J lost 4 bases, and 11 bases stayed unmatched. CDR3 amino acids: CASSSRFQTSGSYEQYF. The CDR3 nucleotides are TGTGCCAGCAGTTCCAGGTTCCAGACTAGCGGGAGTTACGAGCAGTACTTC.

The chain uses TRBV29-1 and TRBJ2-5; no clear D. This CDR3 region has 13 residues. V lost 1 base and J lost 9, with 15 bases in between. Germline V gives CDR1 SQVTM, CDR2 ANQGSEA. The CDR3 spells CSVEVSATQPQYF. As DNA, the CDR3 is TGCAGCGTTGAAGTGTCAGCTACTCAGCCCCAGTACTTC.

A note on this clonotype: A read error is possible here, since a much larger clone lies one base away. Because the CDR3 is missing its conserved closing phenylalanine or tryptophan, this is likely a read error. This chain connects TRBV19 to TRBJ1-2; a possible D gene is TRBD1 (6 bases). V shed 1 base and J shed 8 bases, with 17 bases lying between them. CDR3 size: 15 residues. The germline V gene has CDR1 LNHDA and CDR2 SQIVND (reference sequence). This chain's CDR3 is CASSIGGTIYRGYTV. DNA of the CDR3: TGTGCCAGTAGTATAGGGGGGACAATATATCGCGGCTACACCGTC.

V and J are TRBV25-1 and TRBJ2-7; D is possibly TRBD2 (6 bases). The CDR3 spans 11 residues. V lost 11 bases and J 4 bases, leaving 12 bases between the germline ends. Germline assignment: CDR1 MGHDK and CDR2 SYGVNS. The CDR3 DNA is TGTGCCGGGGGGTCAACTTACGAGCAGTACTTC. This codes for CAGGSTYEQYF.

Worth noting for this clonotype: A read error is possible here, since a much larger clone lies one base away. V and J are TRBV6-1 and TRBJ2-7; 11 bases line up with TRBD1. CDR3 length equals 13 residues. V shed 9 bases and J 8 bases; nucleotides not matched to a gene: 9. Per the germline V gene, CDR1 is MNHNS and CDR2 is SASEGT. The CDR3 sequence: CASDRTGGIKQYF. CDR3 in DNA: TGTGCCAGTGACCGGACAGGGGGCATCAAGCAGTACTTC.

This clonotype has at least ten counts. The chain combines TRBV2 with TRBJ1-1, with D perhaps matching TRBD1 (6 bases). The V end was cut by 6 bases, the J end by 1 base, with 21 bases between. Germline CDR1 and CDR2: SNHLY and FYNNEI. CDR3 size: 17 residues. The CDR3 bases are TGTGCCAGCAGCGGCCGGGGAGCAGGGGAAGGGAACACTGAAGCTTTCTTT. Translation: CASSGRGAGEGNTEAFF.

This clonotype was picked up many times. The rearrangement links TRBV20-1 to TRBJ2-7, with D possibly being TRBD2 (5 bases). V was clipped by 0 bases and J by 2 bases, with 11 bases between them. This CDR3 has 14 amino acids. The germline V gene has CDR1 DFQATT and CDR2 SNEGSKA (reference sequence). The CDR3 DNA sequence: TGCAGTGCTAGAGATAGGGCTAGCACCTACGAGCAGTACTTC. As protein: CSARDRASTYEQYF.